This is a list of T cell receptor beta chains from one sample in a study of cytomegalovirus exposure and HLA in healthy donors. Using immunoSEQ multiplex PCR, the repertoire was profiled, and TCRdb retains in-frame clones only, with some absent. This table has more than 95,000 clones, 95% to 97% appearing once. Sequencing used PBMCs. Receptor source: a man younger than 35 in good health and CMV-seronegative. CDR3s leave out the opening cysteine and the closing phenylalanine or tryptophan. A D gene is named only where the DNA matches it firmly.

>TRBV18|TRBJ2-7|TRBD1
ASSPQGTGVSDEQY
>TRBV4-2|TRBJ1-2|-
ASSQDLGGVGYGYT
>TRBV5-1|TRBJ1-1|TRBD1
ASSLPMNVQGRNTEAF
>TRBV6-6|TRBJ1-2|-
ASSYGTGSPNGYT
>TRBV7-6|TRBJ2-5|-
ASSLGANQETQY
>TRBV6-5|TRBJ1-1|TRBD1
ASSQDRGNTEAF
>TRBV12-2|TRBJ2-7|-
ASRLAGPSYEQY
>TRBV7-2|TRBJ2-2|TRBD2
ASSWASGSPNTGELF
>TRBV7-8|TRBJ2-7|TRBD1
ASSLLGQGGYEQY
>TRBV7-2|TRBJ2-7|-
ASSPPSVVADSSYEQY
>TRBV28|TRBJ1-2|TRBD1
ASGTGANYGYT
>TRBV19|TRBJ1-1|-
ASRYLESTEAF
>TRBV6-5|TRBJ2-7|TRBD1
ASSSPGTASYEQY
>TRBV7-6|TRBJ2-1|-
ASSFGQSNEQF
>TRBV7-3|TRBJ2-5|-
ASSLTGGVRGRETQY
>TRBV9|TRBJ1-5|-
ASSPGVYSNQPQH
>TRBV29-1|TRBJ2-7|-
SVEGTSEQY
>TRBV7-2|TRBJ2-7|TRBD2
ASSTLAGLYEQY
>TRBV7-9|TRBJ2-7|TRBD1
ASSLGTGGRGNPYEQY
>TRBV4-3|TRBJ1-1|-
ASSQGPGINTEAF
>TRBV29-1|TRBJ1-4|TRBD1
SAKPGQGDEKLF
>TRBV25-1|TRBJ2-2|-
ASRVGTGNTGELF
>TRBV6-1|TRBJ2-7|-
ASSEATRVYEQY
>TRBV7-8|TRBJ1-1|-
ASSLAKGLNTEAF
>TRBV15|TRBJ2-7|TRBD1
ATSRDRAGSYEQY
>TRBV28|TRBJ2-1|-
ASSFSVGHRNEQF
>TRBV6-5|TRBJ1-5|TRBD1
ASRPQGSNQPQH
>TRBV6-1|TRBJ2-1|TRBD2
ASSEEVGGSYNEQF
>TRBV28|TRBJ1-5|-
AGRTENQPQH
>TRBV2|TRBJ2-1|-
ASSPLGGIAPQV
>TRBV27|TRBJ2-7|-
ASSLSSAYEQY
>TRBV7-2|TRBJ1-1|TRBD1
ASSLGQGLTQAF
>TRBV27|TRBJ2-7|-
ASSLAGRDIEQY
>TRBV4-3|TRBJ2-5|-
ASSQEIMGGSETQY
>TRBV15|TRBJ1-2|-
ATSRDRSSSGYT